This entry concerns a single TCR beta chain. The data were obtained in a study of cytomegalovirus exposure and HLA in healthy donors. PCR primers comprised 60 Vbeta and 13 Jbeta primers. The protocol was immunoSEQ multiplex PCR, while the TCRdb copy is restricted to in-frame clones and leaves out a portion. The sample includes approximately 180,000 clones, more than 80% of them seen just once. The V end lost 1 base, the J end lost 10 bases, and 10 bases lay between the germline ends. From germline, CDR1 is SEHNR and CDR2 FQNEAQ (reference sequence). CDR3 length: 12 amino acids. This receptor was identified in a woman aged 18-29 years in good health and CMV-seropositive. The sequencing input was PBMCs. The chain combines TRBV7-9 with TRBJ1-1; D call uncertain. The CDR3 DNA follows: TGTGCCAGCAGCTTAGGCACAGATGGAGCTTTCTTT. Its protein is CASSLGTDGAFF.